This T cell receptor beta chain came from a study of blood T cells in healthy people across ages. Study background: Template switching retrieved approximately one barcoded beta molecule for each two T cells. General study findings and limits: When set beside aged donors, long-lived donors presented more naive CD4+ cells and higher diversity.

There were at least 5.5 micrograms of total RNA extracted from every sample. For this clonotype: The antigen remains unidentified.

Then a second PCR, running roughly 7 to 11 cycles, was carried out with a sample-barcoded 5' primer and a J-beta primer mix. No fewer than 3 million CDR3-containing paired-end reads came from each sample. Via MiXCR, TCRdb re-called the 5' RACE reads, giving one row per CDR3 protein. The sample yields about 1.4 million distinct CDR3 sequences, 59% seen once. This receptor was obtained from a man aged 18-30 years in good health. The sequenced sample was blood.

DNA for the CDR3: TGTGCCATCAGTGAGTCTTTGTTATTGGACAGCCAAGAGACCCAGTACTTC. Protein product: CAISESLLLDSQETQYF. The V and J genes are TRBV10-3 and TRBJ2-5; D is perhaps TRBD1 (6 bases). Germline V gives CDR1 ENHRY, CDR2 SYGVKD. This CDR3 contains 17 residues. The ends were cut back, 0 bases at V and 1 base at J, with 15 bases in the middle.